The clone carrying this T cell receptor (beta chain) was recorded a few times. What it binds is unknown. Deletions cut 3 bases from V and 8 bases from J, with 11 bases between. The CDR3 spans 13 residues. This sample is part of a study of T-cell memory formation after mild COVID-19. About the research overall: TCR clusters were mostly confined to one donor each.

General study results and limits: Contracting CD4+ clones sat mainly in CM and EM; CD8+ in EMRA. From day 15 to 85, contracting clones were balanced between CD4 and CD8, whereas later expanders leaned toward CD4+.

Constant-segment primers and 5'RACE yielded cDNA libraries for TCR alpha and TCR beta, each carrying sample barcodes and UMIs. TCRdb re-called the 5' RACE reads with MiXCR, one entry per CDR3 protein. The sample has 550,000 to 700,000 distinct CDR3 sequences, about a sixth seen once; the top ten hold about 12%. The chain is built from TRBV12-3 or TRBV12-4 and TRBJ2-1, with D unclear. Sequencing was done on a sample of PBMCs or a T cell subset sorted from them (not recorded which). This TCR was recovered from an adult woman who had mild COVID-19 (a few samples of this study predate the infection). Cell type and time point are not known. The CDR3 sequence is CASSLGIRDEQFF. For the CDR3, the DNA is TGTGCCAGCAGTTTGGGGATTAGGGATGAGCAGTTCTTC.